The clone carrying this T cell receptor (beta chain) showed up just a few times. The antigen remains unidentified. TCRdb passed the reads through MiXCR, listing each CDR3 protein once. The repertoire has 200,000 to 250,000 distinct CDR3 sequences, 9% to 15% of them found once; the top ten carry 1.5% to 2%. Germline-derived CDR1 and CDR2 are SGHRS and YFSETQ. This CDR3 contains 17 residues. V lost 10 bases and J lost 0, with 24 bases in between. The sample is drawn from a study of T cell repertoires in cytomegalovirus infection. Notes on the study in general: CMV-specific HLA-C-restricted TCR beta clonotypes dominated the ex vivo response.

The clonotype comes from a human donor in good health (CMV status not recorded). Some clones in this sample may be carry-over from other donors' samples. The chain is built from TRBV5-1 and TRBJ2-3, with D maybe TRBD2 (7 bases). Specimen: PBMCs. The CDR3 DNA follows: TGCGCCGGAAGGGCCGGGGGGCGAGATACTAGCACAGATACGCAGTATTTT. It yields the protein CAGRAGGRDTSTDTQYF.